This TCR beta chain was identified in a study of graft-versus-host responses after intestinal transplantation (dated by TCRdb to the early 2020s). Broadly, across the study: The transplants that recipients received were multivisceral, liver-intestinal, or isolated intestinal. Every recipient was given anti-thymocyte globulin induction, followed by roughly 3 years of maintenance tacrolimus and steroids. After intestinal transplantation, graft-versus-host and host-versus-graft alloreactive T cell clones were followed in the graft, circulation and bone marrow using bulk TCR-beta CDR3 sequencing. To identify alloreactive clones, pre-transplant mixed lymphocyte reaction products were sequenced and then compared with unstimulated pre-transplant donor and recipient T cells. The cohort enrolled some 23 intestinal transplant recipients, one of whom was a retransplant, and a few patients without pretransplant specimens were excluded. Donor T cell macrochimerism was defined as a peak of at least 4% donor T cells among recipient peripheral blood mononuclear cells. Rather than being sequenced by the commercial service, samples from three later patients were sequenced in-house on an Illumina MiSeq and processed with MiXCR.

Between the V and J ends, shortened by 0 bases and 2 bases respectively, the junction contains 21 bases. CDR1 WNHNN and CDR2 SYGVQD were looked up in the germline V gene (reference sequence). There are 19 amino acids in the CDR3, from cysteine to phenylalanine inclusive. Only the CDR3 portion is preserved as DNA: 57 bases, with reading frame beginning at the first base. Overall results and qualifications from the work: Early after transplant, declines in HvG clones were associated with peak levels of circulating GvH clones. GvH clones turned up in recipient bone marrow, with some appearing earlier in ileal mucosa or blood, a pattern consistent with an intestinal mucosal origin. The relatively low number and heterogeneity of intestinal transplant patients limited the conclusions. High GvH to HvG T cell clonal ratios were observed in the allografts of patients with donor T cell macrochimerism.

In the first month after transplant, blood samples were collected up to 4 times, and after that at least monthly when available. With regard to this clone: Its antigen specificity is not known. No quality values exist for individual bases; no much larger clone is one base distant.

Library construction relied on the immunoSEQ multiplex PCR assay. Adaptive Biotechnologies carried out high-throughput TCR-beta CDR3 sequencing of genomic DNA for most patients. As for how the authors treated the data: TCR sequencing data were retrieved from Adaptive's ImmunoSEQ software for 15 to 20 patients, whereas a few other patients were processed with MiXCR and VDJtools. CDR3 nucleotide sequences shared between donor and recipient were removed because the origin of such sequences could not be assigned. Alloreactive clones required at least 2-fold expansion over unstimulated cells and minimum CFSE-low frequency of 0.002% (template counts) or 0.001% (read counts). A clone was considered mappable if detected in the sequenced pre-transplant spleen, lymph node, or MLR CFSE-low populations of the donor or recipient. Cumulative frequency of alloreactive clones was calculated as a percentage of all sequences weighted by copy number. TCRdb retrieved this table from immuneACCESS and kept in-frame rearrangements only. Not all clones are present; in checked studies, unresolved V genes account for under half, and no reason is known for the remainder. V, J and clone size are those of that table, while D and trimming were read from the DNA. This sample gives 40,000 or so clones in total; around nine tenths of them show up just once. Over 6% of the sample is taken by the ten largest.

The source material was PBMCs, sampled about 270 days after transplant. The receptor was isolated from a human patient who received an intestinal transplant, so some T cells may come from the graft donor. The chain employs TRBV10-1 and TRBJ2-3; the D assignment is uncertain and may be TRBD1 or TRBD2, with 5 bases supporting each. The DNA sequence follows: TGCGCCAGCAGTGAGTCGGCTCCGTTGGGGGTTACCTCCACAGATACGCAGTATTTT. It encodes CASSESAPLGVTSTDTQYF.